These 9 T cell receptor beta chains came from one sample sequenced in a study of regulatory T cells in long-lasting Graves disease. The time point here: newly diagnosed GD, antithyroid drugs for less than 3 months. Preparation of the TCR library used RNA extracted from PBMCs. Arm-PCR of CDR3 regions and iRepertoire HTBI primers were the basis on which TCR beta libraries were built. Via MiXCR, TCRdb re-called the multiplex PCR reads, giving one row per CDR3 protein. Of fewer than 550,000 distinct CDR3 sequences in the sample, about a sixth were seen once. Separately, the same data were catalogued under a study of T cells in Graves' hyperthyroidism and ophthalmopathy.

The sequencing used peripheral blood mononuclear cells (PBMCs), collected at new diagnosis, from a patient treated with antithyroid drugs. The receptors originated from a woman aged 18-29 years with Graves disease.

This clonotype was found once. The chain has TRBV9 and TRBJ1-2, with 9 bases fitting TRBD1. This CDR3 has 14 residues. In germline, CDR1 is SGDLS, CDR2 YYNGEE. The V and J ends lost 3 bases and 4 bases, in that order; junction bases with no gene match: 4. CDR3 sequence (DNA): TGTGCCAGCAGCGCGACAGGGGGTCTCTATGGCTACACCTTC. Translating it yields CASSATGGLYGYTF. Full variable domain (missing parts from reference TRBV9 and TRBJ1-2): DSGVTQTPKHLITATGQRVTLRCSPRSGDLSVYWYQQSLDQGLQFLIQYYNGEERAKGNILERFSAQQFPDLHSELNLSSLELGDSALYFCASSATGGLYGYTFGSGTRLTVV.

CDR3 loop: CASSPLGNTIYF. For the CDR3, the DNA is TGTGCCAGCAGTCCATTAGGAAACACCATATATTTT. The chain joins TRBV12-3 or TRBV12-4 to TRBJ1-3; D is uncertain. V lost 5 bases, J lost 4 bases, and 6 bases lay in between. This CDR3 has 12 amino acids.

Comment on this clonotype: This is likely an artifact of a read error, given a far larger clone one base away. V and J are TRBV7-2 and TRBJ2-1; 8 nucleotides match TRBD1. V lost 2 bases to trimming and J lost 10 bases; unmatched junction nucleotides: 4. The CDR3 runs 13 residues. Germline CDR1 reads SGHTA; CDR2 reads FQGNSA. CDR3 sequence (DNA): TGTGCCAGCAGCTTACAGGGGGCTAGCGAGCAGTTCTTC. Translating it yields CASSLQGASEQFF.

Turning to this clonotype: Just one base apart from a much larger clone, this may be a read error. Here the CDR3 DNA reads TGTGCCAGCAGTTCAGCGAGAGAGACCCAGTACTTC. Translated: CASSSARETQYF. The genes are TRBV27 and TRBJ2-3, with unresolved D. The tail of the sequence fits TRBJ2-5 better, so the J call may be wrong. Germline V CDR1 and CDR2: MNHEY, SMNVEV (reference sequence). The CDR3 contains 12 residues.

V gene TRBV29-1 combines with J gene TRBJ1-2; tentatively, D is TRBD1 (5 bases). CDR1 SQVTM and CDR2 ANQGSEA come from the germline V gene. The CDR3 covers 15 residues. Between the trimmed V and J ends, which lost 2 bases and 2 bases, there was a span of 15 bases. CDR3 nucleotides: TGCAGCGTTGAAACGGGGGATGGACGGAACTATGGCTACACCTTC. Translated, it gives CSVETGDGRNYGYTF. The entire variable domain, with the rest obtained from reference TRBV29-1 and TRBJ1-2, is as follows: SAVISQKPSRDICQRGTSLTIQCQVDSQVTMMFWYRQQPGQSLTLIATANQGSEATYESGFVIDKFPISRPNLTFSTLTVSNMSPEDSSIYLCSVETGDGRNYGYTFGSGTRLTVV.

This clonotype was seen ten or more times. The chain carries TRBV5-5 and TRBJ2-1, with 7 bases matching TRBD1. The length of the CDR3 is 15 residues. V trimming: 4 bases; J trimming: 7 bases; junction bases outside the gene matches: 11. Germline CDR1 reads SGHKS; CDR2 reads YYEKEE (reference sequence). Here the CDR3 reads CASSRGGQAWNEQFF. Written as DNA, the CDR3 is TGTGCCAGCAGCCGAGGCGGACAGGCGTGGAATGAGCAGTTCTTC.

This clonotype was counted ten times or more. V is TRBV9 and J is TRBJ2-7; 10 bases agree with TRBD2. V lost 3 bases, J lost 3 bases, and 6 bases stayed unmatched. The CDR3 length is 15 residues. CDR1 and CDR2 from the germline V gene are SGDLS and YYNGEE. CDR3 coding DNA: TGTGCCAGCAGCGCGTCAAGCGGGGGGGGCTACGAGCAGTACTTC. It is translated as CASSASSGGGYEQYF.

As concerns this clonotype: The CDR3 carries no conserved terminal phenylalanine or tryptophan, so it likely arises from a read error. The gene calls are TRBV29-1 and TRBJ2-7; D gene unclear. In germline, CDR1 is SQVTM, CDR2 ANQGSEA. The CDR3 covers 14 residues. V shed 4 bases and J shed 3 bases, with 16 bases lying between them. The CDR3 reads CSVVLGFQFYEQYS. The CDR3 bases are TGCAGCGTTGTGTTGGGATTTCAGTTCTACGAGCAGTACTCC.

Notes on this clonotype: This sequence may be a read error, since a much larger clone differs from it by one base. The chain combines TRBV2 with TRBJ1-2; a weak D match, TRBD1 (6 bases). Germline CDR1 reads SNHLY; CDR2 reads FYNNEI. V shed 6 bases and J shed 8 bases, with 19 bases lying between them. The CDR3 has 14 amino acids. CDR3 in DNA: TGTGCCAGCAGCTCGCCCCGGGACACGGGCGGCTACACCTTC. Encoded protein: CASSSPRDTGGYTF.